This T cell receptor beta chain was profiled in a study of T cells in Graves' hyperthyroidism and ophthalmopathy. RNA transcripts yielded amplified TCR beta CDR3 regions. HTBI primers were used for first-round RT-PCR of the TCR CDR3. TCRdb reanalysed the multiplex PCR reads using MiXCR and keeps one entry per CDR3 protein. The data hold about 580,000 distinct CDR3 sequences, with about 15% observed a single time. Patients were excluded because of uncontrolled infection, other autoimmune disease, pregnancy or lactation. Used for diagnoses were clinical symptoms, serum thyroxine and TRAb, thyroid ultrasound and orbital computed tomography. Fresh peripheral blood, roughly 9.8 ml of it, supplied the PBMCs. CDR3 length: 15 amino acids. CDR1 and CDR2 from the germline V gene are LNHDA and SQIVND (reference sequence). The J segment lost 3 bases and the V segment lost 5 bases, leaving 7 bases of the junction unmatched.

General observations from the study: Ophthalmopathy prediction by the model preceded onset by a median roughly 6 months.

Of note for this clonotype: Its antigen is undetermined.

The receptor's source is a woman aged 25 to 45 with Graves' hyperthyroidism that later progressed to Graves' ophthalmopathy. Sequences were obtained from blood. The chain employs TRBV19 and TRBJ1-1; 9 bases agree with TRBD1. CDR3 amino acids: CASSAGTGLYTEAFF. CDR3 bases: TGTGCCAGTAGTGCTGGGACAGGGTTATACACTGAAGCTTTCTTT.